Each of the 6 T cell receptor beta chains below was sequenced from the same sample in a study of blood T cells in healthy people across ages. With a J-beta primer mix and a sample-barcoded 5' primer, a second PCR ran about 7 to 12 cycles. TCRdb itself ran the 5' RACE reads through MiXCR, one entry per CDR3 protein. The sample has more than 450,000 distinct CDR3 sequences, around 27% seen once. A further study also used this sample, focusing on T cells of mothers and their children.

Sequencing was done on a sample of blood. The receptors were sampled from a boy younger than 10 in good health.

The V call is TRBV6-6, the J call TRBJ2-3; 7 nucleotides align to TRBD2. Germline lookup yields CDR1 MNHNY and CDR2 SVGAGI (reference sequence). V lost 10 bases and J lost 5; bases outside the gene matches: 9. The CDR3 is 13 amino acids. The CDR3 sequence is CATSGEGEDTQYF. Here the CDR3 DNA reads TGTGCCACCTCGGGGGAGGGCGAAGATACGCAGTATTTT.

The rearrangement joins TRBV2 to TRBJ2-5; 10 positions agree with TRBD2. This CDR3 has 12 amino acids. The V segment lost 9 bases and the J segment 3 bases; nucleotides outside the gene matches: 1. CDR1 and CDR2 (germline): SNHLY, FYNNEI. CDR3 DNA sequence: TGTGCCAGTGGACTAGCGGAAGAGACCCAGTACTTC. Residues: CASGLAEETQYF.

There are a few counts of this clonotype. The chain uses TRBV6-1 and TRBJ1-5, with TRBD1 matching over 8 bases. V was pared by 6 bases and J by 5 bases, with 15 bases of the junction left unmatched. Germline V gene data show CDR1 as MNHNS and CDR2 as SASEGT. CDR3 length: 17 amino acids. The chain's CDR3 is CASRRPPDRGPDQPQHF. The CDR3 coding sequence is TGTGCCAGCAGACGACCCCCTGACAGGGGTCCCGATCAGCCCCAGCATTTT.

Comment on this clonotype: Germline is not matched at one junction end, which may reflect a read error. This chain uses TRBV7-2 with TRBJ2-2; maybe TRBD1 (6 bases). The CDR3 loop spans 17 amino acids. CDR1 is SGHTA and CDR2 is FQGNSA in the germline V gene. The CDR3 DNA reads TGCGCCAGCAGCCGTAGGGGGAGTTCCGGGCGTACCGGGGAGCTGTTTTTT. The encoded protein is CASSRRGSSGRTGELFF.

This clonotype was counted ten times or more. The V call is TRBV25-1, the J call TRBJ1-2; D is possibly TRBD1 (5 bases). Between the trimmed V and J ends, which lost 0 bases and 0 bases, there was a span of 23 bases. This CDR3 is built from 20 residues. Per germline, CDR1 MGHDK and CDR2 SYGVNS. CDR3 nucleotides: TGTGCCAGCAGTGAATATGCCTCCGGAGACAGCCTCCTGCCTAACTATGGCTACACCTTC. Protein: CASSEYASGDSLLPNYGYTF.

This chain joins TRBV5-1 and TRBJ2-3; D gene ambiguous. This CDR3 is 14 amino acids long. V shed 0 bases and J shed 4 bases, with 9 bases lying between them. CDR1 is SGHRS and CDR2 is YFSETQ in the germline V gene. The CDR3 DNA follows: TGCGCCAGCAGCTTGGCCGTTGGGCCAGATACGCAGTATTTT. Its translation: CASSLAVGPDTQYF.